The 21 T cell receptor beta chains given below trace back to one sample, sequenced in a study of shared clonotypes between healthy human individuals. This table comes from immunoSEQ multiplex PCR, and its TCRdb copy is limited to in-frame clones, with some not included. The sample holds around 2.3 million clones, roughly 95% seen once. Sequenced input: naive CD4+ T cells sorted from blood. As to subset: CD45RA+ positively selected. The receptor source for this set is a man aged 18 to 29 in good health.

The chain uses TRBV7-9 and TRBJ1-5; tentative D call: TRBD1 (5 bases). The germline CDR1 and CDR2 sequences are SEHNR and FQNEAQ (reference sequence). The CDR3 length is 15 residues. V lost 3 bases and J 6 bases, leaving 15 bases between the germline ends. The CDR3, as DNA: TGTGCCAGCAGCTTGGAGGGGACCCCTAGTCAGCCCCAGCATTTT. The encoded protein is CASSLEGTPSQPQHF.

V usage is TRBV29-1 and J usage is TRBJ2-5, with unresolved D. With 7 bases removed from V and 3 bases from J, the gap between germline ends came to 9 bases. Looked up from germline, CDR1 is SQVTM and CDR2 is ANQGSEA. The CDR3 consists of 11 residues. CDR3 loop: CSARGEETQYF. CDR3 in DNA: TGCAGCGCGAGAGGCGAAGAGACCCAGTACTTC. The whole variable domain, filled in from reference TRBV29-1 and TRBJ2-5, reads SAVISQKPSRDICQRGTSLTIQCQVDSQVTMMFWYRQQPGQSLTLIATANQGSEATYESGFVIDKFPISRPNLTFSTLTVSNMSPEDSSIYLCSARGEETQYFGPGTRLLVL.

V and J are TRBV29-1 and TRBJ2-3; D may be TRBD2 (6 bases). Trimming removed 6 bases from V and 2 bases from J, with 12 bases in between. Germline assignment: CDR1 SQVTM and CDR2 ANQGSEA. The CDR3 covers 13 residues. CDR3 bases: TGCAGCGTAACCGGGAGAATCACAGATACGCAGTATTTT. This encodes CSVTGRITDTQYF.

V is TRBV21-1 and J is TRBJ2-7. TRBV21-1 is noted as a pseudogene. This CDR3 is built from 14 residues. The CDR3 DNA follows: TGTGCCAGCACCCCCCGGGGGCCCACCCCAGAGCAGTACTTC. It encodes CASTPRGPTPEQYF.

This clone was observed once. The rearrangement joins TRBV30 to TRBJ2-7, with 8 bases fitting TRBD2. Germline V CDR1 and CDR2: GTSNPN, SVGIG (reference sequence). There are 15 residues in the CDR3. After removal of 0 bases from V and 4 bases from J, the junction contained 8 bases not matched to a gene. DNA of the CDR3: TGTGCCTGGAGTGTACCAGCGGGAGTCAGTTACGAGCAGTACTTC. This gives the protein CAWSVPAGVSYEQYF.

Details on this clone: Other DNA variants within this sample encode the same CDR3. In nucleotides, the CDR3 is TGCGCCAGCAGCTTGGAGAGGGGGAGCTATGGCTACACCTTC. This gives the protein CASSLERGSYGYTF. The V and J genes are TRBV5-1 and TRBJ1-2, with D maybe TRBD1 (6 bases). Germline V gene data show CDR1 as SGHRS and CDR2 as YFSETQ. There are 14 residues in the CDR3. The germline V and J ends were trimmed by 0 bases and 4 bases, with 10 bases remaining between them.

The CDR3 bases are TGTGCCAGCAGCTTAATTGGACAGGCCCTCGTGGGTGAAAAACTGTTTTTT. This sequence encodes CASSLIGQALVGEKLFF. The V and J genes are TRBV7-8 and TRBJ1-4; 7 nucleotides agree with TRBD1. In germline, CDR1 is SGHVS, CDR2 FQNEAQ. Unmatched junction bases numbered 13, after V lost 2 bases and J lost 7 bases. CDR3 length equals 17 residues.

This chain uses TRBV9 with TRBJ2-6; D assignment may be TRBD1 or TRBD2 (6 bases each). The CDR3 is made up of 18 amino acids. V was cut by 4 bases and J by 2 bases, with 19 bases left in between. CDR1 is SGDLS and CDR2 is YYNGEE in the germline V gene. CDR3 protein: CASSPLIGGGTGANVLTF. The CDR3 region has the DNA TGTGCCAGCAGCCCCCTTATTGGAGGGGGGACTGGGGCCAACGTCCTGACTTTC.

This clone was detected once. In nucleotides, the CDR3 is TGTGCCAGCAGTGAAACTAGCGGGGCCACAGATACGCAGTATTTT. Translated, it gives CASSETSGATDTQYF. The rearrangement uses TRBV6-1 and TRBJ2-3; 10 nucleotides agree with TRBD2. Germline trimming cut 2 bases from V and 2 bases from J; bases unmatched to any gene: 1. Germline CDR1 reads MNHNS; CDR2 reads SASEGT. The CDR3 runs 15 residues.

The rearrangement joins TRBV18 to TRBJ1-2, with D possibly TRBD1 on 5 matching bases. Trimming removed 6 bases at V and 8 bases at J, with 19 bases between. The germline gives CDR1 KGHSH, CDR2 LQKENI. The CDR3 has 14 residues. CDR3 in DNA: TGTGCCAGCTCCGGCGACCTAGGGGCCGGGGGCTACACCTTC. Residues: CASSGDLGAGGYTF.

V gene TRBV9 combines with J gene TRBJ2-3; tentative D call: TRBD2 (7 bases). CDR1 and CDR2 (germline): SGDLS, YYNGEE. Trimming took off 4 bases at V and 4 bases at J, with 16 bases between the two ends. The CDR3 is 15 amino acids. Here the CDR3 reads CASSPEGGRADTQYF. The CDR3 nucleotides are TGTGCCAGCAGCCCAGAGGGGGGGAGGGCAGATACGCAGTATTTT.

The rearrangement uses TRBV30 and TRBJ2-2; 8 positions match TRBD2. The junction had 2 bases not matched to a gene; V was cut back by 3 bases and J by 5 bases. CDR1 is GTSNPN and CDR2 is SVGIG in the germline V gene (reference sequence). CDR3 length equals 13 residues. CDR3 DNA sequence: TGTGCCTGGAGCCGGGAGGGGACCGGGGAGCTGTTTTTT. Protein: CAWSREGTGELFF.

V is TRBV5-4 and J is TRBJ2-1; D is perhaps TRBD2 (6 bases). The CDR3 runs to 13 residues. Germline V gene lookup returns CDR1 SGHNT and CDR2 YYREEE (reference sequence). Trimming shortened V by 2 bases and J by 5 bases, and 8 bases separated the two germline ends. CDR3 nucleotides: TGTGCCAGCAGCTTTGGCGGGAACAATGAGCAGTTCTTC. Protein: CASSFGGNNEQFF.

The chain recombines TRBV9 with TRBJ2-4, with D hard to call. Looked up from germline, CDR1 is SGDLS and CDR2 is YYNGEE. V lost 3 bases to trimming and J lost 7 bases, with 14 bases between them. This CDR3 has 14 amino acids. CDR3 loop: CASSAGPERNIQYF. The CDR3 coding sequence is TGTGCCAGCAGCGCCGGACCAGAAAGGAACATTCAGTACTTC. Together with reference TRBV9 and TRBJ2-4, the CDR3 gives the full variable domain: DSGVTQTPKHLITATGQRVTLRCSPRSGDLSVYWYQQSLDQGLQFLIQYYNGEERAKGNILERFSAQQFPDLHSELNLSSLELGDSALYFCASSAGPERNIQYFGAGTRLSVL.

Remarks on this clone: Different DNA sequences within this sample yield the same CDR3. This sequence joins TRBV18 and TRBJ1-5, with D hard to call. This CDR3 region has 13 residues. Germline loops: CDR1 KGHSH, CDR2 LQKENI. V was cut by 6 bases and J by 2 bases, with 8 bases left in between. The chain's CDR3 is CASSPGGNQPQHF. The DNA for the CDR3 is TGTGCCAGCTCCCCCGGAGGCAATCAGCCCCAGCATTTT.

The chain uses TRBV7-2 and TRBJ1-6, with 9 bases aligning to TRBD1. The CDR3 sequence is 16 residues long. V lost 9 bases, J lost 10 bases, and 16 bases stayed unmatched. CDR1 is SGHTA, CDR2 FQGNSA, per germline. This CDR3 reads CASNRLRDRVGSPLHF. CDR3 DNA sequence: TGTGCCAGTAATCGCCTCCGGGACAGGGTGGGATCACCCCTCCACTTT.

The chain joins TRBV6-6 to TRBJ2-5; TRBD2 matches at 10 bases. The CDR3 spans 15 residues. Unmatched junction bases numbered 7, after V lost 2 bases and J lost 7 bases. Looked up from germline, CDR1 is MNHNY and CDR2 is SVGAGI (reference sequence). The CDR3 loop reads CASSYGAGGVATQYF. Here the CDR3 DNA reads TGTGCCAGCAGTTACGGAGCGGGAGGGGTAGCGACCCAGTACTTC.

This sequence joins TRBV7-2 and TRBJ1-2, with unresolved D. This CDR3 region has 14 residues. Trimming took off 1 base at V and 1 base at J, with 7 bases between the two ends. Germline V gives CDR1 SGHTA, CDR2 FQGNSA. Here the CDR3 reads CASSLGGNNYGYTF. CDR3 sequence (DNA): TGTGCCAGCAGCTTAGGTGGGAATAACTATGGCTACACCTTC. Supplemented by reference TRBV7-2 and TRBJ1-2, the full variable domain reads GAGVSQSPSNKVTEKGKDVELRCDPISGHTALYWYRQSLGQGLEFLIYFQGNSAPDKSGLPSDRFSAERTGGSVSTLTIQRTQQEDSAVYLCASSLGGNNYGYTFGSGTRLTVV.

The chain couples TRBV5-1 to TRBJ2-3, with TRBD2 matching 7 bases. J gave up 8 bases and V 4 bases, and 16 bases lay outside the gene matches. CDR1 and CDR2 (germline): SGHRS, YFSETQ. The CDR3 totals 16 residues. CDR3 DNA: TGCGCCAGCAGCCCCGGGGGTGCGGGGGATTTTGGTACGCAGTATTTT. Protein: CASSPGGAGDFGTQYF.

In its sample, this clone was seen once. The CDR3 DNA reads as TGTGCCAGCAGTGAAGCCGGGAGATGGTCTGGAAACACCATATATTTT. Amino acids: CASSEAGRWSGNTIYF. The chain carries TRBV6-1 and TRBJ1-3, with unresolved D. Between the trimmed V and J ends, which lost 0 bases and 1 base, there was a span of 10 bases. CDR3 length: 16 residues. CDR1 is MNHNS and CDR2 is SASEGT in the germline V gene.

J is TRBJ2-1 and V is TRBV28; TRBD2 agrees at 7 bases. This CDR3 has 14 residues. CDR1 is MDHEN, CDR2 SYDVKM, per germline. V trimming: 8 bases; J trimming: 2 bases; junction bases outside the gene matches: 6. The chain's CDR3 is CASLTGTTYNEQFF. The CDR3 coding sequence is TGTGCCAGCCTAACCGGGACTACCTACAATGAGCAGTTCTTC.